This T cell receptor beta chain was identified during a study of Ad26.COV2.S vaccination and SARS-CoV-2 variants. Study as a whole: Once or twice, 56 days apart, Ad26.COV2.S was delivered intramuscularly.

Study results and caveats: The placebo group had lower spike-specific TCR breadth than the vaccine recipients did.

In its sample, this clone was seen a few times. Its target is unknown. The junction had 6 bases not matched to a gene; V was cut back by 5 bases and J by 7 bases. The CDR3 contains 13 residues. Germline V gene data show CDR1 as LGHDT and CDR2 as YNNKEL (reference sequence). Treatment: around 19 received Ad26.COV2.S at low or high dose, single or two shots; a few received placebo; per-sample allocation not given. Sampling took place 63 days after the first vaccine or placebo injection. At a Boston site, the person donating was an adult of 18-55 years. The assay was immunoSEQ multiplex PCR, and TCRdb's table has in-frame clones only and misses some. The data show nearly 400,000 clones, 89% seen once.

The sequenced sample was peripheral blood, obtained in a trial of Ad26.COV2.S vaccine versus placebo. The clonotype was recovered from a person between 18 and 60 years old who received the Ad26.COV2.S COVID-19 vaccine or a placebo. The chain links TRBV3-1 (or the pseudogene TRBV3-2) to TRBJ2-7, with 9 bases matching TRBD1. The CDR3 reads CASSFNRGQEQYF. The CDR3 DNA follows: TGTGCCAGCAGCTTTAACAGGGGGCAAGAGCAGTACTTC.